One TCR beta chain is described in this entry. Trimming left V 0 bases short and J 5 bases short, with 13 bases between. Per the germline V gene, CDR1 is LGHNA and CDR2 is YSLEER. This CDR3 spans 15 amino acids. Under the authors' procedure: Estimated nucleated cell counts came from reference gene primer amplification. The table came from immunoSEQ multiplex PCR; TCRdb's copy has only in-frame clones and leaves some out. The V and J calls and clone size come from that table; D and trimming were worked out from the DNA. The sample has 50,000 to 75,000 clones, around 87% seen once. This sample was taken from a study of blood T cell repertoires in COVID-19. The wider study: The samples span acute and convalescent COVID-19 from the United States, Italy and Spain. PBMCs, B-cell-depleted T cells, or T cells were the source of the cDNA or gDNA that made up the material.

The clonotype originates from a man aged 55 to 70 with acute or convalescent COVID-19. This chain joins TRBV4-3 and TRBJ1-1; possible D gene TRBD1, 5 bases. Sequenced input: peripheral blood. In nucleotides, the CDR3 is TGCGCCAGCAGCCAAGATCGGGCAGGGCAAACTGAAGCTTTCTTT. Its translation is CASSQDRAGQTEAFF.